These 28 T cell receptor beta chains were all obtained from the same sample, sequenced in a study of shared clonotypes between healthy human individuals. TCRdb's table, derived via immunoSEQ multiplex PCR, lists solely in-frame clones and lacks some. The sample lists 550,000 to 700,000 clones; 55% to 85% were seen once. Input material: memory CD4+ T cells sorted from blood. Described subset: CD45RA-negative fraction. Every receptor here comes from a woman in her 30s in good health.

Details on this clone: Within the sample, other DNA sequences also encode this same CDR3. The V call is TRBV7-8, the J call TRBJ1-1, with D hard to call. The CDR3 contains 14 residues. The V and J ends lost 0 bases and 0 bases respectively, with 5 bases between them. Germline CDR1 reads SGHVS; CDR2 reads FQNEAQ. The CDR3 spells CASSLAGMNTEAFF. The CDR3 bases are TGTGCCAGCAGCTTAGCAGGGATGAACACTGAAGCTTTCTTT.

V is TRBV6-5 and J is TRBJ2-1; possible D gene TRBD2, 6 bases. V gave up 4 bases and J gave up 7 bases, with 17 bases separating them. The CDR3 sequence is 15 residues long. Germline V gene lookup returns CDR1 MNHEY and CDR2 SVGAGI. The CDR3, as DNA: TGTGCCAGCAGTTTGACGAACCCTCGGGGGAATGAGCAGTTCTTC. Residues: CASSLTNPRGNEQFF.

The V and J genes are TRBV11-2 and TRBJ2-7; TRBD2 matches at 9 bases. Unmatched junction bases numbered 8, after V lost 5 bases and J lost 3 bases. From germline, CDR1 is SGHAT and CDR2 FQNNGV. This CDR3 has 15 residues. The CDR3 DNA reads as TGTGCCAGCAGCAGACGGACTAGCGCCGACTACGAGCAGTACTTC. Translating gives CASSRRTSADYEQYF.

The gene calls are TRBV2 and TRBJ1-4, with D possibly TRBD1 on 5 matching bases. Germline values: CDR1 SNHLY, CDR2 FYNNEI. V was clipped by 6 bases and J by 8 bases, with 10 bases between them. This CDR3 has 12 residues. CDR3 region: CASRGDGEKLFF. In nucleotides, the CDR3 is TGTGCCAGCAGGGGGGATGGCGAAAAACTGTTTTTT.

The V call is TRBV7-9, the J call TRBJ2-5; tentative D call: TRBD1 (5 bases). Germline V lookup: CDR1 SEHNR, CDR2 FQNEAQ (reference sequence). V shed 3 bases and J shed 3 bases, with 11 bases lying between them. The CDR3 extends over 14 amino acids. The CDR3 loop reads CASSFGHLKETQYF. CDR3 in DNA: TGTGCCAGCAGCTTCGGACACCTAAAAGAGACCCAGTACTTC. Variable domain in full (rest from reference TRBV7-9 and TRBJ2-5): DTGVSQNPRHKITKRGQNVTFRCDPISEHNRLYWYRQTLGQGPEFLTYFQNEAQLEKSRLLSDRFSAERPKGSFSTLEIQRTEQGDSAMYLCASSFGHLKETQYFGPGTRLLVL.

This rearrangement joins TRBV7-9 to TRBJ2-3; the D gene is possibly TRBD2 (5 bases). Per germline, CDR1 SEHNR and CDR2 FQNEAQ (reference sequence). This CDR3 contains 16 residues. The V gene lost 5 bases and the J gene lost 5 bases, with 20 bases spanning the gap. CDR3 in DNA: TGTGCCAGCAGCGGAAGGAGGTTGGAACGCGGAGATACGCAGTATTTT. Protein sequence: CASSGRRLERGDTQYF.

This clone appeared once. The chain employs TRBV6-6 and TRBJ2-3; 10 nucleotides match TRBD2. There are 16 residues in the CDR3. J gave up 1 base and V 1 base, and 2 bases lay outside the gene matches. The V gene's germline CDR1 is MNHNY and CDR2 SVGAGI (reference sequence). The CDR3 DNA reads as TGTGCCAGCAGTTACTGGAGCGGGAGGGGCACAGATACGCAGTATTTT. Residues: CASSYWSGRGTDTQYF.

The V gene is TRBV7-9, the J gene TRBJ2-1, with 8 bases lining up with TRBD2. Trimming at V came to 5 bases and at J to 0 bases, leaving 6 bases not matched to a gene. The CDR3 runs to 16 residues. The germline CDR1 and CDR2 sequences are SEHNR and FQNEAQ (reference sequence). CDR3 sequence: CASSEDLAGSYNEQFF. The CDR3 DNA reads TGTGCCAGCAGCGAGGATCTAGCGGGCTCCTACAATGAGCAGTTCTTC.

The CDR3 loop reads CASSEGTGYEQYF. The CDR3 DNA reads TGTGCCAGCAGTGAAGGCACGGGCTACGAGCAGTACTTC. The rearrangement uses TRBV2 and TRBJ2-7; D gene uncertain. The CDR3 is 13 amino acids. Trimming left V 1 base short and J 3 bases short, with 7 bases between. From germline, CDR1 is SNHLY and CDR2 FYNNEI.

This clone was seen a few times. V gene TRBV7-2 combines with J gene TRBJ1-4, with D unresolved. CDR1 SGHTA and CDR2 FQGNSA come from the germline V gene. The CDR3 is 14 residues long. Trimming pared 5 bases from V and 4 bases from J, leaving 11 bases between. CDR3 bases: TGTGCCAGCAGCCGAAGGGTCCGTAATGAAAAACTGTTTTTT. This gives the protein CASSRRVRNEKLFF.

Written as DNA, the CDR3 is TGCGCCAGCAGCCAACCCCCCCGGGCTAGCGGGAGTGAGACCCAGTACTTC. Translation gives CASSQPPRASGSETQYF. This chain joins TRBV4-1 and TRBJ2-5, with TRBD2 matching 10 bases. From germline, CDR1 is MGHRA and CDR2 YSYEKL. The CDR3 is 17 residues long. V lost 2 bases, J lost 5 bases, and 11 bases stayed unmatched.

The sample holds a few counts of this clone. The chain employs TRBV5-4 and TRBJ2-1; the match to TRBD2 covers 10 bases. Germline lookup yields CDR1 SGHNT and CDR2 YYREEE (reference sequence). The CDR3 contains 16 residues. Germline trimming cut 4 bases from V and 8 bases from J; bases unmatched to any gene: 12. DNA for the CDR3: TGTGCCAGCAGCCCCGGTGGCAGCGGGAGGGCCGATGAGCAGTTCTTC. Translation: CASSPGGSGRADEQFF.

This chain's CDR3 is CASSLRTGALSSEQFF. CDR3 coding DNA: TGCGCCAGCAGTCTTCGGACTGGCGCCCTCTCTTCGGAGCAGTTCTTC. This sequence joins TRBV23-1 and TRBJ2-1; tentative D call: TRBD2 (5 bases). TRBV23-1 is known as an ORF, though its function is uncertain. This CDR3 is built from 16 residues. V lost 4 bases to trimming and J lost 10 bases, with 23 bases between them.

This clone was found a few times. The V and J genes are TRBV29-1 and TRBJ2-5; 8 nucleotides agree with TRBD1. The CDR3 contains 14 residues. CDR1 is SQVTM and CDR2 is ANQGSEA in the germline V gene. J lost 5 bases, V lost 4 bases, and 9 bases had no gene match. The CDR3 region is CSVGGTGLGETQYF. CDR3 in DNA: TGCAGCGTTGGGGGGACAGGTCTAGGGGAGACCCAGTACTTC.

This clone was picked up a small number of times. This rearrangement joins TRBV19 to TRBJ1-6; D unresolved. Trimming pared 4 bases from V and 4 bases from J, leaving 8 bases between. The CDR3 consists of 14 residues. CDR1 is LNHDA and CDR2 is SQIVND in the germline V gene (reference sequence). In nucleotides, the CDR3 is TGTGCCAGTAGTACAGGCGTTTATAATTCACCCCTCCACTTT. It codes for CASSTGVYNSPLHF. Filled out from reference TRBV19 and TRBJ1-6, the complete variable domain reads DGGITQSPKYLFRKEGQNVTLSCEQNLNHDAMYWYRQDPGQGLRLIYYSQIVNDFQKGDIAEGYSVSREKKESFPLTVTSAQKNPTAFYLCASSTGVYNSPLHFGNGTRLTVT.

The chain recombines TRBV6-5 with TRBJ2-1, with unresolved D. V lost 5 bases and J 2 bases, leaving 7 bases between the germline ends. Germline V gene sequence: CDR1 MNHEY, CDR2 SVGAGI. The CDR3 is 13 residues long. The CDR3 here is CASSLDTYNEQFF. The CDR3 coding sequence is TGTGCCAGCAGTCTCGACACCTACAATGAGCAGTTCTTC.

DNA for the CDR3: TGCAGCGCTTTAATGGCGGGGCGGGAGCGATCCTACGAGCAGTACTTC. It translates to CSALMAGRERSYEQYF. The chain is built from TRBV29-1 and TRBJ2-7; TRBD2 matches at 7 bases. The CDR3 has 16 residues. Germline CDR1 and CDR2: SQVTM and ANQGSEA. With V trimmed by 7 bases and J by 1 base, 16 bases remained unmatched.

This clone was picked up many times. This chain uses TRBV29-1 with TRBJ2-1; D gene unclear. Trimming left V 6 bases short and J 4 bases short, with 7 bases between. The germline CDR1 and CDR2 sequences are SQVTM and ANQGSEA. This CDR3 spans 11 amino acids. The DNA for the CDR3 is TGCAGCGTCCTCACTTACAATGAGCAGTTCTTC. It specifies CSVLTYNEQFF.

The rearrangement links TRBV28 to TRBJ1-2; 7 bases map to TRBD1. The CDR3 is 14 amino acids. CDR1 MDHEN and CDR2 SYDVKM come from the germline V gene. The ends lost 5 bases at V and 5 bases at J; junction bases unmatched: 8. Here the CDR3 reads CASSPTGAPYGYTF. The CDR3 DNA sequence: TGTGCCAGCAGTCCAACAGGGGCGCCTTATGGCTACACCTTC.

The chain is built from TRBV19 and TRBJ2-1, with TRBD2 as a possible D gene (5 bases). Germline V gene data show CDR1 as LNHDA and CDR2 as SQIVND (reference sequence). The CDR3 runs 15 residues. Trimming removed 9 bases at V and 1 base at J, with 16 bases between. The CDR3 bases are TGTGCCAGCAGCCGCCTTGGAGGATCCTACAATGAGCAGTTCTTC. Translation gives CASSRLGGSYNEQFF.

DNA of the CDR3: TGCAGTGCTAGAGACAGGGGTGAAGCTTTCTTT. Its translation: CSARDRGEAFF. V is TRBV20-1 and J is TRBJ1-1; D is possibly TRBD1 (6 bases). V shed 0 bases and J shed 7 bases, with 6 bases lying between them. The CDR3 spans 11 residues. Germline CDR1 and CDR2: DFQATT and SNEGSKA (reference sequence).

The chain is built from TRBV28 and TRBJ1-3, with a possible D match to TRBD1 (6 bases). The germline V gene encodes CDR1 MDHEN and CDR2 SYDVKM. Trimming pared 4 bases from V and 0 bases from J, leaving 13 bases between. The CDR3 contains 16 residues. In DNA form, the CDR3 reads TGTGCCAGCAGTTCAGGAGGACAGCACTCTGGAAACACCATATATTTT. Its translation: CASSSGGQHSGNTIYF.

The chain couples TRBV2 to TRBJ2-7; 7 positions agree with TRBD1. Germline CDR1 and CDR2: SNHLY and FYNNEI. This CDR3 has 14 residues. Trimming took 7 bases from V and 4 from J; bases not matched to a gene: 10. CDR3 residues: CASNRQGRFYEQYF. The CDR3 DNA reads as TGTGCCAGCAACCGACAGGGACGATTTTACGAGCAGTACTTC.

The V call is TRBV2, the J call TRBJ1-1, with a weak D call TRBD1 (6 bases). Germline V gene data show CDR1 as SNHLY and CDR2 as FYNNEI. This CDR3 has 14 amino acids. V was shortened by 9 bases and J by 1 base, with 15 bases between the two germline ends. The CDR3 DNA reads TGTGCCAGTATGGGGACATTTCGGAACACTGAAGCTTTCTTT. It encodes CASMGTFRNTEAFF.

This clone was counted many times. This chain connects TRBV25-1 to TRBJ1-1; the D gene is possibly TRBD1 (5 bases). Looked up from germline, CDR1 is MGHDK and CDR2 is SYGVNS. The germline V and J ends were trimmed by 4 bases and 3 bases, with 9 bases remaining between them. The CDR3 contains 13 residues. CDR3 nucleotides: TGTGCCAGCAGTGGGAGGGACCACACTGAAGCTTTCTTT. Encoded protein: CASSGRDHTEAFF.

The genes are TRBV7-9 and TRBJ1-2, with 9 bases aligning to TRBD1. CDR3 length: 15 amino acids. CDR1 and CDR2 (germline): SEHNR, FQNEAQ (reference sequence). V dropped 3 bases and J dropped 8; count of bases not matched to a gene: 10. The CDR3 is CASSFGGTGSQGYTF. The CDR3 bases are TGTGCCAGCAGCTTTGGGGGGACAGGGTCACAAGGCTACACCTTC.

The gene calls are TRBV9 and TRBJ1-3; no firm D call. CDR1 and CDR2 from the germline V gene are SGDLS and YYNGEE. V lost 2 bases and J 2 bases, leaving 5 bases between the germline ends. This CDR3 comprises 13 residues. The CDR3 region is CASSVKPGNTIYF. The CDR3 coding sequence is TGTGCCAGCAGCGTCAAGCCTGGAAACACCATATATTTT.

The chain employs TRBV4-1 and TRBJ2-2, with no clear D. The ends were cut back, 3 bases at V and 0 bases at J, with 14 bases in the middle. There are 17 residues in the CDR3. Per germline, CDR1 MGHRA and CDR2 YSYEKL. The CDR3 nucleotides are TGCGCCAGCAGCCATCCCGCGGCAGTCTCGAACACCGGGGAGCTGTTTTTT. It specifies CASSHPAAVSNTGELFF.